This is a list of T cell receptor beta chains from one sample in a study of blood T cell repertoires in COVID-19. Sequencing was performed with immunoSEQ multiplex PCR; in TCRdb, only in-frame clones are kept and a portion is missing. The profile shows approximately 40,000 clones, roughly nine tenths of them singletons. The sample comprised peripheral blood. Source of these receptors: a man in his sixties with COVID-19, enrolled during active disease. CDR3s include the opening cysteine and the closing phenylalanine or tryptophan. D genes are given only for firm matches. Where a row states a size, it is once, few, many or the class of an expanded clone; other rows omit it.

j_call clone_size v_call d_call cdr3_aa cdr3_nt
TRBJ2-5 NA TRBV28 NA CASSPGVQETQYF TGTGCCAGCAGCCCCGGGGTTCAAGAGACCCAGTACTTC
TRBJ2-1 NA TRBV5-1 TRBD2 CASSLGLAGGSHDDEQFF TGCGCCAGCAGCCTGGGACTAGCGGGAGGGTCCCATGACGATGAGCAGTTCTTC
TRBJ1-5 NA TRBV2 TRBD1 CASMDRDRGLSQPQHF TGTGCCAGCATGGATAGGGACAGGGGGCTTAGTCAGCCCCAGCATTTT
TRBJ1-3 NA TRBV4-3 NA CASSQRETGNTIYF TGCGCCAGCAGCCAACGCGAGACTGGAAACACCATATATTTT
TRBJ2-4 NA TRBV12-3/TRBV12-4 TRBD1 CASLNQGADIQYF TGTGCCAGCCTTAACCAGGGGGCGGACATTCAGTACTTC
TRBJ2-1 NA TRBV4-3 TRBD2 CASSQRTSGRNEQFF TGCGCCAGCAGCCAACGGACTAGCGGGAGAAATGAGCAGTTCTTC
TRBJ1-6 once TRBV13 NA CASSTRGTSSYNSPLHF TGTGCCAGCAGCACCCGAGGGACTAGCTCCTATAATTCACCCCTCCACTTT
TRBJ1-4 NA TRBV7-6 NA CASSLEIPGHTGPGKLFF TGTGCCAGCAGCTTAGAAATCCCTGGACATACCGGCCCTGGGAAACTGTTTTTT
TRBJ1-3 NA TRBV18 TRBD1 CASSLGQGGSSGNTIYF TGTGCCAGCTCACTCGGACAGGGTGGCAGCTCTGGAAACACCATATATTTT
TRBJ1-1 few TRBV28 NA CASSLHGNTEAFF TGTGCCAGCAGTCTTCACGGGAACACTGAAGCTTTCTTT
TRBJ1-1 NA TRBV12-3/TRBV12-4 NA CASTATTLRAFF TGTGCCAGCACCGCGACGACCTTGAGGGCTTTCTTT
TRBJ1-1 NA TRBV3-1/TRBV3-2 NA CASSQASHTEAFF TGTGCCAGCAGCCAAGCGTCCCACACTGAAGCTTTCTTT
TRBJ2-5 medium-sized TRBV28 NA CASSSTHLAGQETQYF TGTGCCAGCAGTTCTACCCACCTGGCAGGTCAAGAGACCCAGTACTTC
TRBJ1-5 NA TRBV7-9 NA CASSSGKQPQHF TGTGCCAGCAGTTCCGGGAAACAGCCCCAGCATTTT
TRBJ2-2 NA TRBV5-1 NA CASSLVGGTGELFF TGCGCCAGCAGCTTGGTCGGAGGGACCGGGGAGCTGTTTTTT
TRBJ2-7 NA TRBV28 NA CASSGLSPYEQYF TGTGCCAGTTCGGGACTTTCTCCCTACGAGCAGTACTTC
TRBJ2-7 NA TRBV29-1 TRBD2 CSVDSRGGEQYF TGCAGCGTGGACTCCCGGGGGGGTGAGCAGTACTTC
TRBJ1-2 once TRBV6-5 TRBD1 CASSYSGGLGGYTF TGTGCCAGCAGTTACTCAGGGGGCCTTGGTGGCTACACCTTC
TRBJ1-6 NA TRBV6-2/TRBV6-3 NA CASSPFLGLSSPLHF TGTGCCAGCAGTCCCTTTCTGGGCCTCTCTTCACCCCTCCACTTT
TRBJ2-7 NA TRBV28 TRBD2 CASSLGPGLAGSPGYEQYF TGTGCCAGCAGCTTAGGGCCGGGACTAGCGGGGTCTCCTGGGTACGAGCAGTACTTC
TRBJ2-1 NA TRBV30 NA CAWRNPGADEQFF TGTGCCTGGAGAAACCCAGGGGCGGATGAGCAGTTCTTC
TRBJ2-7 NA TRBV4-2 NA CASSQSQEAGSSYEQYF TGTGCCAGCAGCCAATCCCAAGAGGCGGGTTCCTCCTACGAGCAGTACTTC
TRBJ1-3 NA TRBV7-2 TRBD1 CASRQGAMIGTIYF TGTGCCAGCAGACAGGGGGCTATGATCGGCACCATATATTTT
TRBJ1-1 once TRBV28 NA CASWTANTEAFF TGTGCCAGCTGGACAGCGAACACTGAAGCTTTCTTT
TRBJ2-2 NA TRBV5-1 NA CASSLPLGDTGELFF TGCGCCAGCAGCCTTCCATTGGGAGACACCGGGGAGCTGTTTTTT
TRBJ2-3 NA TRBV2 NA CASTGSRADTQYF TGTGCCAGCACAGGGTCTAGGGCAGATACGCAGTATTTT
TRBJ2-3 once TRBV9 TRBD2 CASSVGSGRSGTDTQYF TGTGCCAGCAGCGTAGGGAGCGGGAGGTCAGGTACAGATACGCAGTATTTT
TRBJ2-7 NA TRBV12-3/TRBV12-4 NA CASSSGLIYEQYF TGTGCCAGCAGTTCGGGACTGATCTACGAGCAGTACTTC
TRBJ1-1 NA TRBV7-9 NA CASSSQRGTLTMNTEAFF TGTGCCAGCAGCTCACAGAGGGGGACACTAACAATGAACACTGAAGCTTTCTTT